This note documents a single T cell receptor beta chain sequence. Additional DNA sequences in this sample encode the identical CDR3. Produced via immunoSEQ multiplex PCR; TCRdb's table is partial and in-frame only. This sample has about 550,000 clones, with roughly 95% found just once. Naive CD8 cells lacked CD45RO, underwent positive selection for CCR7 and left out terminally differentiated effector memory CD45RA+ cells. This sample is part of a study of shared clonotypes between healthy human individuals. CDR1 MNHEY and CDR2 SVGAGI come from the germline V gene. The CDR3 extends over 13 amino acids. The ends were cut back, 0 bases at V and 7 bases at J, with 7 bases in the middle.

This TCR was recovered from a woman between 25 and 40 years old in good health. The genes are TRBV6-5 and TRBJ2-1, with D maybe TRBD2 (5 bases). The sequencing sample was made of naive CD8+ T cells sorted from blood. CDR3 nucleotide sequence: TGTGCCAGCAGTTACTCGAGAGGGAATGAGCAGTTCTTC. It encodes CASSYSRGNEQFF.